This T cell receptor beta chain came from a study of OX40 agonist ivuxolimab in advanced cancers. Measured with immunoSEQ multiplex PCR; TCRdb has only the in-frame clones, and not every one. The data hold more than 65,000 clones, with around 88% observed a single time. The clonotype comes from an adult with an advanced solid tumor such as melanoma, head and neck, liver or kidney cancer. The sample was CD4+ or CD8+ T cells sorted from blood, taken in a trial of the OX40 agonist ivuxolimab.

CDR3 DNA: TGTGCCAGCCAAGGGCGGGGGGCCCAATACGAGCAGTACTTC. Amino acids: CASQGRGAQYEQYF. This chain links TRBV6-1 with TRBJ2-7; 8 nucleotides align to TRBD2. The CDR3 length is 14 residues. V lost 8 bases and J lost 4; bases outside the gene matches: 10. In germline, CDR1 is MNHNS, CDR2 SASEGT.